These 8 T cell receptor beta chains came from one sample sequenced in a study of immune evolution from preneoplasia to lung adenocarcinoma. Assay: immunoSEQ multiplex PCR; the TCRdb copy retains only in-frame clones and omits some. The repertoire consists of over 9,500 clones, with around 76% occurring once and the leading ten covering about 4%. The sequencing sample was made of FFPE minimally invasive lung adenocarcinoma tissue. The receptor source for this set is a person between 55 and 80 years old with lung adenocarcinoma.

The chain uses TRBV7-9 and TRBJ2-7; 9 nucleotides agree with TRBD1. Germline V gives CDR1 SEHNR, CDR2 FQNEAQ (reference sequence). This CDR3 is built from 16 residues. The V gene end was trimmed by 2 bases and the J gene end by 5 bases; junction bases not matched to a gene: 10. The CDR3 sequence: CASSLNRGQGFHEQYF. In DNA, the CDR3 is TGTGCCAGCAGCTTAAATCGCGGACAGGGGTTCCACGAGCAGTACTTC.

The V call is TRBV19, the J call TRBJ1-1; TRBD1 matches at 8 bases. Germline V gene data show CDR1 as LNHDA and CDR2 as SQIVND (reference sequence). V shed 1 base and J 10 bases; nucleotides not matched to a gene: 5. The CDR3 loop spans 13 amino acids. The CDR3 reads CASSIAAGGLAFF. CDR3 sequence (DNA): TGTGCCAGTAGTATAGCGGCAGGGGGCTTAGCTTTCTTT. Full variable domain (missing parts from reference TRBV19 and TRBJ1-1): DGGITQSPKYLFRKEGQNVTLSCEQNLNHDAMYWYRQDPGQGLRLIYYSQIVNDFQKGDIAEGYSVSREKKESFPLTVTSAQKNPTAFYLCASSIAAGGLAFFGQGTRLTVV.

This clone occurred a few times. V gene TRBV19 combines with J gene TRBJ1-1, with D perhaps TRBD1 (5 bases). The V and J ends lost 3 bases and 2 bases respectively, with 13 bases between them. Germline V gives CDR1 LNHDA, CDR2 SQIVND (reference sequence). This CDR3 spans 15 amino acids. Here the CDR3 DNA reads TGTGCCAGTAGTATCATGGCAGGGAAAAACACTGAAGCTTTCTTT. It codes for CASSIMAGKNTEAFF.

The rearrangement joins TRBV28 to TRBJ2-3; the match to TRBD2 covers 7 bases. The CDR3 spans 15 residues. Germline V gene lookup returns CDR1 MDHEN and CDR2 SYDVKM. V lost 5 bases and J lost 2; bases outside the gene matches: 7. In nucleotides, the CDR3 is TGTGCCAGCAGTCGACCGGGACTACCCACAGATACGCAGTATTTT. Residues: CASSRPGLPTDTQYF. The full variable domain, rest sourced from reference TRBV28 and TRBJ2-3, is DVKVTQSSRYLVKRTGEKVFLECVQDMDHENMFWYRQDPGLGLRLIYFSYDVKMKEKGDIPEGYSVSREKKERFSLILESASTNQTSMYLCASSRPGLPTDTQYFGPGTRLTVL.

In its sample, this clone was seen a few times. This sequence joins TRBV11-3 and TRBJ2-3; TRBD2 is a possible D gene (5 bases). With 4 bases removed from V and 0 bases from J, the gap between germline ends came to 8 bases. Germline CDR1 reads SGHNT; CDR2 reads YENEEA. The CDR3 runs 14 residues. The CDR3 is CASSSTRSTDTQYF. The CDR3 DNA follows: TGTGCCAGCAGCTCTACTAGAAGCACAGATACGCAGTATTTT.

The chain recombines TRBV27 with TRBJ2-7, with 9 positions matching TRBD2. The CDR3 has 16 amino acids. The germline V gene has CDR1 MNHEY and CDR2 SMNVEV (reference sequence). J lost 0 bases, V lost 6 bases, and 9 bases had no gene match. The CDR3 spells CASSHSGGLSSYEQYF. CDR3 DNA sequence: TGTGCCAGCAGCCATAGCGGGGGCCTTAGCTCCTACGAGCAGTACTTC.

V is TRBV5-4 and J is TRBJ1-1, with D perhaps matching TRBD1 (5 bases). This CDR3 region has 13 residues. CDR1 and CDR2 (germline): SGHNT, YYREEE (reference sequence). Trimming pared 5 bases from V and 5 bases from J, leaving 13 bases between. The CDR3 DNA is TGTGCCAGCAGAAAAGGCGGGGGAACTGAAGCTTTCTTT. This gives the protein CASRKGGGTEAFF.

This clone turned up a few times. The V gene is TRBV29-1, the J gene TRBJ1-1; D is uncertain. CDR3 length: 12 amino acids. The ends were cut back, 5 bases at V and 6 bases at J, with 13 bases in the middle. CDR1 and CDR2 (germline): SQVTM, ANQGSEA. The CDR3 DNA is TGCAGCGTTAGCTACTCAGGCTCTGAAGCTTTCTTT. The encoded protein is CSVSYSGSEAFF.